The text below deals with one T cell receptor beta chain. Its target is not known. This entry belongs to a study of vaccination effects on CD4 cells after COVID-19. CD4+ T cell isolation took place after approximately ten days of culture. Recipients of the vaccine had no prior SARS-CoV-2 infection and negative nucleocapsid antibodies. It was on days 3 and 7 that half the medium was replaced with IL-2 medium. V was trimmed by 8 bases and J by 6 bases, leaving 8 bases between them. The CDR3 runs 11 residues. The repertoire was sequenced with immunoSEQ multiplex PCR; TCRdb's copy has only in-frame clones and lacks some. The table has more than 30,000 clones, 82% seen once; the top ten hold under 3%.

The material sequenced was CD4+ T cells from PBMCs cultured without peptide, taken before COVID-19 vaccination. This sequence originates from a human donor who received a COVID-19 vaccine. The J gene is TRBJ2-1, the V gene TRBV23-1; a possible D gene is TRBD2 (6 bases). TRBV23-1 is filed as an ORF, its function uncertain. DNA for the CDR3: TGCGCCAGCTGCGGGGCCAATGAGCAGTTCTTC. This gives the protein CASCGANEQFF.